These 9 T cell receptor beta chains came from one sample sequenced in a study of cytomegalovirus exposure and HLA in healthy donors. Primers: 60 Vbeta forward and 13 Jbeta reverse. Measured with immunoSEQ multiplex PCR; TCRdb has only the in-frame clones, and not every one. There are 110,000 to 150,000 clones in the sample; approximately 81% occur only once, and 3.5% to 5.5% lies in the top ten. Sequencing was carried out using PBMCs. These receptors were collected from a woman aged 40 to 49 in good health and CMV-seropositive.

The chain links TRBV5-1 to TRBJ1-6; D ambiguous. CDR3 size: 13 residues. Germline V gene lookup returns CDR1 SGHRS and CDR2 YFSETQ. The V end was cut by 0 bases, the J end by 8 bases, with 6 bases between. The CDR3, as DNA: TGCGCCAGCAGCTTGGACATTGATTCACCCCTCCACTTT. Its translation is CASSLDIDSPLHF.

The rearrangement joins TRBV9 to TRBJ1-1; D may be TRBD1 (5 bases). The CDR3 runs 14 residues. Trimming removed 0 bases at V and 4 bases at J, with 10 bases between. Per germline, CDR1 SGDLS and CDR2 YYNGEE. The CDR3 reads CASSVGGASTEAFF. CDR3 DNA: TGTGCCAGCAGCGTAGGGGGCGCGAGCACTGAAGCTTTCTTT.

V is TRBV2 and J is TRBJ1-4; 7 nucleotides line up with TRBD1. There are 15 residues in the CDR3. CDR1 and CDR2 from the germline V gene are SNHLY and FYNNEI. V lost 6 bases, J lost 8 bases, and 12 bases stayed unmatched. CDR3 nucleotide sequence: TGTGCCAGCAGAGCTACAGGGGCCCTTAACGAAAAACTGTTTTTT. It yields the protein CASRATGALNEKLFF. Complete variable domain (other parts from reference TRBV2 and TRBJ1-4): EPEVTQTPSHQVTQMGQEVILRCVPISNHLYFYWYRQILGQKVEFLVSFYNNEISEKSEIFDDQFSVERPDGSNFTLKIRSTKLEDSAMYFCASRATGALNEKLFFGSGTQLSVL.

The chain joins TRBV6-5 to TRBJ2-5, with TRBD2 matching over 9 bases. Germline V gene data show CDR1 as MNHEY and CDR2 as SVGAGI. This CDR3 contains 14 residues. V was clipped by 3 bases and J by 1 base; unmatched bases: 0. The CDR3 DNA reads TGTGCCAGCAGTTATAGCGGGAGCCAAGAGACCCAGTACTTC. Encoded protein: CASSYSGSQETQYF.

The genes are TRBV7-8 and TRBJ1-1; D call uncertain. Looked up from germline, CDR1 is SGHVS and CDR2 is FQNEAQ. Trimming removed 5 bases from V and 8 bases from J, with 21 bases in between. CDR3 length equals 15 residues. The CDR3 protein is CASSRMNGVTSEAFF. The CDR3, as DNA: TGTGCCAGCAGCCGTATGAATGGAGTCACGAGCGAAGCTTTCTTT.

This clone was recorded only once. The rearrangement uses TRBV4-2 and TRBJ1-3; tentative D call: TRBD1 (5 bases). Looked up from germline, CDR1 is LGHNA and CDR2 is YNFKEQ. Between the trimmed V and J ends, which lost 2 bases and 6 bases, there was a span of 8 bases. This CDR3 comprises 13 residues. The CDR3 spells CASSQMTANTIYF. The CDR3 DNA reads TGTGCCAGCAGCCAAATGACAGCAAACACCATATATTTT.

The chain recombines TRBV28 with TRBJ1-2; D is unresolved. There are 11 residues in the CDR3. Germline V gene sequence: CDR1 MDHEN, CDR2 SYDVKM. V gave up 6 bases and J gave up 8 bases, with 10 bases separating them. The CDR3 spells CASSNTLGYTF. CDR3 DNA sequence: TGTGCCAGCAGCAATACTCTCGGCTACACCTTC.

The rearrangement links TRBV14 to TRBJ2-7; D may be TRBD1 (6 bases). This CDR3 contains 15 residues. Trimming cost V 0 bases and J 5 bases, with 14 bases left between them. Germline V lookup: CDR1 SGHDN, CDR2 FVKESK. This chain's CDR3 is CASSQDMGRGDEQYF. The DNA of the CDR3 is TGTGCCAGCAGCCAAGATATGGGCAGGGGCGACGAGCAGTACTTC.

The genes are TRBV27 and TRBJ2-5, with a weak D call TRBD1 (6 bases). Trimming pared 6 bases from V and 0 bases from J, leaving 8 bases between. The CDR3 has 13 residues. CDR1 MNHEY and CDR2 SMNVEV come from the germline V gene (reference sequence). As DNA, the CDR3 is TGTGCCAGCAGCCCAGGGGACCAAGAGACCCAGTACTTC. Translating it yields CASSPGDQETQYF.